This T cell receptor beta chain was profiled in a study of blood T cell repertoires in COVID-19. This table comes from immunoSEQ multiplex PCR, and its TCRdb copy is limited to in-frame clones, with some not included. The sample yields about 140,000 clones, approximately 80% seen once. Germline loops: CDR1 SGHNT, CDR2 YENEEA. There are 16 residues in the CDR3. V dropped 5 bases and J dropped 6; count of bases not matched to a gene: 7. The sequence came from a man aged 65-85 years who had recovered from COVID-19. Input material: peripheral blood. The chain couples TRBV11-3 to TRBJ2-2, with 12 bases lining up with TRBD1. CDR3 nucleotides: TGTGCCAGCAGCAGAGCCGGGACAGGGGGCTCCGGGGAGCTGTTTTTT. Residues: CASSRAGTGGSGELFF.